Each of the 10 T cell receptor beta chains below was sequenced from the same sample in a study of cytomegalovirus exposure and HLA in healthy donors. Sequencing was performed with immunoSEQ multiplex PCR; in TCRdb, only in-frame clones are kept and a portion is missing. The sample lists some 56,000 clones; approximately 90% were seen once. The specimen sequenced was PBMCs. The source is a young man in good health and CMV-seronegative.

The chain carries TRBV6-5 and TRBJ1-2; 7 bases line up with TRBD1. The CDR3 is 14 residues long. Trimming cost V 2 bases and J 5 bases; bases outside gene matches: 5. The germline CDR1 and CDR2 sequences are MNHEY and SVGAGI. This chain's CDR3 is CASSYDRELYGYTF. The CDR3 coding sequence is TGTGCCAGCAGTTACGACAGGGAATTGTATGGCTACACCTTC.

V gene TRBV9 combines with J gene TRBJ2-3; TRBD2 matches 7 bases. Germline loops: CDR1 SGDLS, CDR2 YYNGEE. Losses at the gene ends were 0 bases for V and 0 bases for J; bases not matched to a gene: 4. The CDR3 contains 16 residues. CDR3 bases: TGTGCCAGCAGCGTAGCGGCGGGAGAGAGCACAGATACGCAGTATTTT. This codes for CASSVAAGESTDTQYF.

The chain recombines TRBV4-3 with TRBJ1-2, with TRBD1 as a possible D gene (6 bases). Germline CDR1 LGHNA, CDR2 YSLEER. The CDR3 covers 14 residues. Trimming took 4 bases from V and 4 from J, leaving 13 bases between them. The CDR3 DNA reads TGCGCCAGCAGCCCCTCTCGGGACACCTATGGCTACACCTTC. The encoded protein is CASSPSRDTYGYTF.

This chain connects TRBV7-2 to TRBJ2-7; D might be TRBD2 (5 bases). The CDR3 is made up of 16 amino acids. Looked up from germline, CDR1 is SGHTA and CDR2 is FQGNSA. Trimming cost V 3 bases and J 2 bases, with 17 bases left between them. CDR3 nucleotide sequence: TGTGCCAGCAGCTTGAGGGTTGCGGGCCTAACCTACGAGCAGTACTTC. It specifies CASSLRVAGLTYEQYF.

The J gene is TRBJ2-5, the V gene TRBV7-9; D call uncertain. Germline values: CDR1 SEHNR, CDR2 FQNEAQ (reference sequence). CDR3 length: 14 residues. With 5 bases removed from V and 1 base from J, the gap between germline ends came to 11 bases. CDR3 nucleotides: TGTGCCAGCAGCCCTCGGCGGTTCCAAGAGACCCAGTACTTC. It translates to CASSPRRFQETQYF.

CDR3 coding DNA: TGCGCCAGCAGCCAAGTTGGGACTAGCGGGAGTCATGAGCAGTTCTTC. Encoded protein: CASSQVGTSGSHEQFF. This chain connects TRBV4-1 to TRBJ2-1; 14 bases fit TRBD2. V was clipped by 1 base and J by 8 bases; unmatched bases: 4. From germline, CDR1 is MGHRA and CDR2 YSYEKL. The CDR3 has 16 residues.

The rearrangement joins TRBV28 to TRBJ2-7; maybe TRBD1 (5 bases). V lost 9 bases to trimming and J lost 5 bases, with 11 bases between them. The CDR3 loop spans 11 amino acids. The germline V gene has CDR1 MDHEN and CDR2 SYDVKM. In DNA form, the CDR3 reads TGTGCCAGTTCAGGGATCAACGAGCAGTACTTC. Its protein is CASSGINEQYF.

J is TRBJ2-1 and V is TRBV15, with TRBD1 identical over 7 bases. V dropped 0 bases and J dropped 4; count of bases not matched to a gene: 0. Germline CDR1 LNHNV, CDR2 YYDKDF (reference sequence). This CDR3 spans 14 amino acids. As DNA, the CDR3 is TGTGCCACCAGCAGAGAGGGACAGTACAATGAGCAGTTCTTC. Amino acids: CATSREGQYNEQFF.

The J gene is TRBJ2-1, the V gene TRBV13; 7 bases align to TRBD1. Germline V gene data show CDR1 as PRHDT and CDR2 as FYEKMQ (reference sequence). Germline trimming cut 5 bases from V and 0 bases from J; bases unmatched to any gene: 7. The CDR3 is 16 amino acids. The CDR3 is CASSPRQGGSYNEQFF. CDR3 in DNA: TGTGCCAGCAGCCCCAGACAGGGTGGCTCCTACAATGAGCAGTTCTTC.

The rearrangement uses TRBV9 and TRBJ2-2; unclear D gene. The V end was cut by 0 bases, the J end by 4 bases, with 13 bases between. The CDR3 covers 16 residues. Germline values: CDR1 SGDLS, CDR2 YYNGEE. The CDR3 here is CASSVGPALSTGELFF. CDR3 DNA sequence: TGTGCCAGCAGCGTAGGTCCAGCGCTAAGCACCGGGGAGCTGTTTTTT.